This T cell receptor (beta chain) derives from a study of shared clonotypes between healthy human individuals. At the level of the study: Serving as donors were two women and a few men, whose ages spanned 18 to 49.

The assay ran at deep level. The assay was immunoSEQ multiplex PCR, and TCRdb's table has in-frame clones only and misses some. This table holds 2,100,000 or so clones, approximately 96% found once. Trimming removed 4 bases at V and 4 bases at J, with 11 bases between. Germline V gene data show CDR1 as SGHRS and CDR2 as YFSETQ. The CDR3 extends over 13 amino acids. The sequenced sample consisted of naive CD4+ T cells sorted from blood. The subset here: CD45RA+ positively selected. This receptor was identified in a man aged 18 to 30 in good health. The chain recombines TRBV5-1 with TRBJ1-2; a possible D gene is TRBD1 (5 bases). The CDR3: CASSDDGTYGYTF. The CDR3, as DNA: TGCGCCAGCAGCGATGACGGGACCTATGGCTACACCTTC. The variable domain in full, with the rest retrieved from reference TRBV5-1 and TRBJ1-2, is KAGVTQTPRYLIKTRGQQVTLSCSPISGHRSVSWYQQTPGQGLQFLFEYFSETQRNKGNFPGRFSGRQFSNSRSEMNVSTLELGDSALYLCASSDDGTYGYTFGSGTRLTVV.